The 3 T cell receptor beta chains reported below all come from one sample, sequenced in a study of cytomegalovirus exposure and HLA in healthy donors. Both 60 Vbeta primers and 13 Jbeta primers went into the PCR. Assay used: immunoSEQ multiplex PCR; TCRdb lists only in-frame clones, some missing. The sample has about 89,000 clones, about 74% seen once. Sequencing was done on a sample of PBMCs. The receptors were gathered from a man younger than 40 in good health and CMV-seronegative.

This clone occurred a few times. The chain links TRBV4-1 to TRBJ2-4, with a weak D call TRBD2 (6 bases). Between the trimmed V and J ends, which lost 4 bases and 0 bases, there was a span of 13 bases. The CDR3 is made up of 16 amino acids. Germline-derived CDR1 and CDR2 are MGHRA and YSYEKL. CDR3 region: CASSPLGRGAKNIQYF. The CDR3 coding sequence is TGCGCCAGCAGCCCGCTGGGGCGGGGAGCCAAAAACATTCAGTACTTC.

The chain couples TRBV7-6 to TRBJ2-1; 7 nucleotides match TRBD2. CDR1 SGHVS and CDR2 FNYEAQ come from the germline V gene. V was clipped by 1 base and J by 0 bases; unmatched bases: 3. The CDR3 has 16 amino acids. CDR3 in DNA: TGTGCCAGCAGCTTAGTTCGCGGGAGCTCCTACAATGAGCAGTTCTTC. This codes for CASSLVRGSSYNEQFF. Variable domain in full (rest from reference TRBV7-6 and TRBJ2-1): GAGVSQSPRYKVTKRGQDVALRCDPISGHVSLYWYRQALGQGPEFLTYFNYEAQQDKSGLPNDRFSAERPEGSISTLTIQRTEQRDSAMYRCASSLVRGSSYNEQFFGPGTRLTVL.

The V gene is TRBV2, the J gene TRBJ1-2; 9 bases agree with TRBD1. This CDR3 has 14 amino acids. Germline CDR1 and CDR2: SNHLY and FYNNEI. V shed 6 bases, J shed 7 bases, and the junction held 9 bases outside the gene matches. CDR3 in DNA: TGTGCCAGCAGGGGAACACAGGGGGCGAGTGGCTACACCTTC. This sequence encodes CASRGTQGASGYTF.